The 29 T cell receptor beta chains below were found in one sample sequenced in a study of PD-1 blockade in classical Hodgkin lymphoma. The assay was immunoSEQ multiplex PCR, and TCRdb's table has in-frame clones only and misses some. The sample holds tens of thousands of clones; over 80% are singletons and the top ten take 20% to 25%. Each patient relapsed following autologous stem cell transplantation, and prior brentuximab vedotin exposure differed. The sample here was peripheral blood mononuclear cells (PBMCs), taken before the second cycle of nivolumab. The receptor source for this set is a human donor with classical Hodgkin lymphoma.

The chain recombines TRBV28 with TRBJ1-5; 7 bases map to TRBD1. Germline V gene sequence: CDR1 MDHEN, CDR2 SYDVKM. V dropped 1 base and J dropped 6; count of bases not matched to a gene: 9. The CDR3 has 16 amino acids. Here the CDR3 DNA reads TGTGCCAGCAGTTTATTTGGGCAGGGGGATGGTCAGCCCCAGCATTTT. Translation: CASSLFGQGDGQPQHF.

This sequence joins TRBV15 and TRBJ1-2, with D uncertain. In germline, CDR1 is LNHNV, CDR2 YYDKDF (reference sequence). V was pared by 5 bases and J by 8 bases, with 15 bases between. This CDR3 spans 13 amino acids. CDR3 sequence: CATSARVLGGYTF. CDR3 sequence (DNA): TGTGCCACCAGCGCCCGGGTACTAGGAGGCTACACCTTC.

This chain connects TRBV5-1 to TRBJ1-1; D is possibly TRBD1 (6 bases). The CDR3 has 14 residues. The ends were cut back, 4 bases at V and 4 bases at J, with 14 bases in the middle. Germline V gives CDR1 SGHRS, CDR2 YFSETQ. The CDR3 DNA sequence: TGCGCCAGCAGCCATACAGGGCGCAGCACTGAAGCTTTCTTT. It is translated as CASSHTGRSTEAFF.

The rearrangement links TRBV9 to TRBJ2-1; 8 bases align to TRBD2. Germline V gene sequence: CDR1 SGDLS, CDR2 YYNGEE. V lost 3 bases, J lost 7 bases, and 15 bases stayed unmatched. This CDR3 comprises 17 residues. The CDR3 reads CASSEGGGLAGGNEQFF. CDR3 bases: TGTGCCAGCAGCGAGGGAGGAGGGCTAGCGGGTGGGAATGAGCAGTTCTTC.

The chain joins TRBV28 to TRBJ1-5; D unclear. V was trimmed by 5 bases and J by 0 bases, leaving 8 bases between them. The CDR3 length is 14 residues. Germline lookup yields CDR1 MDHEN and CDR2 SYDVKM. This CDR3 is CASSERYSNQPQHF. In DNA form, the CDR3 reads TGTGCCAGCAGTGAAAGATATAGCAATCAGCCCCAGCATTTT. Full variable domain (rest looked up from reference TRBV28 and TRBJ1-5): DVKVTQSSRYLVKRTGEKVFLECVQDMDHENMFWYRQDPGLGLRLIYFSYDVKMKEKGDIPEGYSVSREKKERFSLILESASTNQTSMYLCASSERYSNQPQHFGDGTRLSIL.

The chain combines TRBV11-3 with TRBJ2-2, with D unclear. The V end was cut by 5 bases, the J end by 3 bases, with 16 bases between. The CDR3 runs to 16 residues. Germline lookup yields CDR1 SGHNT and CDR2 YENEEA. The CDR3 protein is CASSTGLRADTGELFF. The DNA for the CDR3 is TGTGCCAGCAGCACCGGGCTTCGGGCGGACACCGGGGAGCTGTTTTTT.

Judged by abundance, this clone is medium-sized. CDR3 sequence: CASSQTGTSNQPQHF. Written as DNA, the CDR3 is TGCGCCAGCAGCCAGACAGGGACGAGCAATCAGCCCCAGCATTTT. J is TRBJ1-5 and V is TRBV4-1; 7 bases align to TRBD1. Germline V gene data show CDR1 as MGHRA and CDR2 as YSYEKL. The trim removed 3 bases at V and 1 base at J, leaving 3 bases unmatched. The CDR3 sequence is 15 residues long.

The chain is built from TRBV19 and TRBJ1-5, with TRBD1 matching 8 bases. Germline values: CDR1 LNHDA, CDR2 SQIVND (reference sequence). The CDR3 loop spans 14 amino acids. The ends lost 5 bases at V and 5 bases at J; junction bases unmatched: 5. The CDR3 DNA sequence: TGTGCCAGTAGTGGACAGGGCCGCTATCAGCCCCAGCATTTT. This translates into CASSGQGRYQPQHF.

This clone was seen a few times. The genes are TRBV10-3 and TRBJ1-2; perhaps TRBD1 as D (5 bases). Germline V lookup: CDR1 ENHRY, CDR2 SYGVKD. The CDR3 length is 15 residues. The V gene lost 4 bases and the J gene lost 3 bases, with 15 bases spanning the gap. The CDR3 DNA is TGTGCCATCAGTGGTGGGGCCTCCGGGCACTATGGCTACACCTTC. Translation gives CAISGGASGHYGYTF.

This clone appeared a single time. This chain connects TRBV18 to TRBJ1-3, with unresolved D. V was pared by 11 bases and J by 0 bases, with 11 bases between. The CDR3 totals 13 residues. Per germline, CDR1 KGHSH and CDR2 LQKENI. CDR3 protein: CASSGDSGNTIYF. The CDR3, as DNA: TGTGCCTCCTCCGGAGACTCTGGAAACACCATATATTTT.

The gene calls are TRBV5-6 and TRBJ1-2; D is ambiguous. The CDR3 covers 13 residues. CDR1 and CDR2 from the germline V gene are SGHDT and YYEEEE. Trimming stripped 4 bases from V and 6 bases from J, with 13 bases between. CDR3 coding DNA: TGTGCCAGCAGCACGCGGGTTATCCATGGCTACACCTTC. It encodes CASSTRVIHGYTF.

This chain links TRBV9 with TRBJ2-6, with D perhaps given as TRBD1 or TRBD2 (5 bases each). Trimming shortened V by 2 bases and J by 2 bases, and 20 bases separated the two germline ends. This CDR3 has 19 amino acids. CDR1 and CDR2 (germline): SGDLS, YYNGEE. The DNA of the CDR3 is TGTGCCAGCAGCGTCGAACCGGGACCCGGCCGGGCTGGGGCCAACGTCCTGACTTTC. This gives the protein CASSVEPGPGRAGANVLTF.

The gene calls are TRBV6-1 and TRBJ1-2; no clear D gene. Trimming left V 4 bases short and J 3 bases short, with 15 bases between. Germline V lookup: CDR1 MNHNS, CDR2 SASEGT. The CDR3 is 15 amino acids. The CDR3: CASSVELGLDYGYTF. In DNA form, the CDR3 reads TGTGCCAGCAGTGTAGAATTGGGTTTAGACTATGGCTACACCTTC.

The gene calls are TRBV2 and TRBJ2-7; D unclear. This CDR3 comprises 12 residues. The germline V and J ends were trimmed by 4 bases and 6 bases, with 10 bases remaining between them. Germline CDR1 reads SNHLY; CDR2 reads FYNNEI. CDR3 DNA sequence: TGTGCCAGCAGTGCCGACTCATTCGAGCAGTACTTC. This translates into CASSADSFEQYF.

This chain uses TRBV6-1 with TRBJ1-2, with 8 bases matching TRBD1. The CDR3 runs 13 residues. J gave up 8 bases and V 6 bases, and 8 bases lay outside the gene matches. The germline V gene has CDR1 MNHNS and CDR2 SASEGT. Here the CDR3 DNA reads TGTGCCAGCAGCCTAGGACAGGGTAACGGCTACACCTTC. Amino acid sequence: CASSLGQGNGYTF.

This rearrangement joins TRBV15 to TRBJ1-5; perhaps TRBD1 as D (6 bases). Germline lookup yields CDR1 LNHNV and CDR2 YYDKDF (reference sequence). The CDR3 spans 15 residues. The germline V and J ends were trimmed by 3 bases and 5 bases, with 14 bases remaining between them. CDR3 sequence (DNA): TGTGCCACCAGCAGCACCCGGGACAACCATCAGCCCCAGCATTTT. Protein product: CATSSTRDNHQPQHF.

This chain uses TRBV7-6 with TRBJ2-3; 8 bases map to TRBD2. The germline gives CDR1 SGHVS, CDR2 FNYEAQ. The CDR3 covers 15 residues. V lost 7 bases, J lost 3 bases, and 9 bases stayed unmatched. CDR3 region: CASTGLAGGTDTQYF. DNA for the CDR3: TGTGCCAGCACCGGCCTTGCGGGAGGTACAGATACGCAGTATTTT.

This chain uses TRBV10-3 with TRBJ1-1, with D possibly matching TRBD1 (5 bases). Looked up from germline, CDR1 is ENHRY and CDR2 is SYGVKD. Trimming took 4 bases from V and 5 from J, leaving 11 bases between them. This CDR3 region has 13 residues. The CDR3 bases are TGTGCCATCAGTGGTAGGGCAGGGACTGAAGCTTTCTTT. Translation gives CAISGRAGTEAFF.

A remark on this clone: It is likely a read error: a sequence one base away is far more abundant. This sample also contains other DNA sequences that code for the same CDR3. In DNA, the CDR3 is TGTGCCAGCACGGGGGGGTTAGTTTGGACTGAAGCTTTCTTT. Encoded protein: CASTGGLVWTEAFF. The chain is built from TRBV10-3 and TRBJ1-1; a weak D match, TRBD1 (5 bases). Germline V gene lookup returns CDR1 ENHRY and CDR2 SYGVKD. V lost 10 bases and J lost 5, with 20 bases in between. The CDR3 runs to 14 residues.

The CDR3 here is CASSPEAGFHTEAFF. CDR3 nucleotide sequence: TGCGCCAGCAGCCCAGAGGCAGGGTTTCACACTGAAGCTTTCTTT. V gene TRBV4-3 combines with J gene TRBJ1-1, with a possible D match to TRBD1 (5 bases). Germline values: CDR1 LGHNA, CDR2 YSLEER. The ends were cut back, 4 bases at V and 3 bases at J, with 15 bases in the middle. The CDR3 runs 15 residues.

J is TRBJ1-6 and V is TRBV2; 9 bases agree with TRBD1. This CDR3 comprises 15 residues. In germline, CDR1 is SNHLY, CDR2 FYNNEI. Germline trimming cut 5 bases from V and 8 bases from J; bases unmatched to any gene: 7. The CDR3 spells CASSFTGTGHSPLHF. Here the CDR3 DNA reads TGTGCCAGCAGTTTCACCGGGACAGGGCATTCACCCCTCCACTTT.

The J gene is TRBJ2-5, the V gene TRBV7-9; D possibly matches TRBD1 or TRBD2 (5 bases each). Germline V CDR1 and CDR2: SEHNR, FQNEAQ (reference sequence). Between the trimmed V and J ends, which lost 2 bases and 1 base, there was a span of 8 bases. The CDR3 extends over 14 amino acids. CDR3 residues: CASSLFGAQETQYF. The CDR3 DNA follows: TGTGCCAGCAGCTTATTCGGGGCCCAAGAGACCCAGTACTTC.

The rearrangement uses TRBV30 and TRBJ2-1; D is uncertain. The CDR3 is 10 residues long. Trimming removed 4 bases from V and 8 bases from J, with 6 bases in between. Germline V gene data show CDR1 as GTSNPN and CDR2 as SVGIG (reference sequence). This CDR3 reads CAWKRHEQFF. CDR3 DNA sequence: TGTGCCTGGAAAAGGCATGAGCAGTTCTTC.

The chain carries TRBV5-1 and TRBJ2-1; maybe TRBD1 (6 bases). From germline, CDR1 is SGHRS and CDR2 YFSETQ. V dropped 1 base and J dropped 0 bases, with 8 bases sitting between them. The length of the CDR3 is 15 residues. The CDR3 reads CASSLQGSSYNEQFF. The DNA of the CDR3 is TGCGCCAGCAGCTTGCAGGGGAGCTCCTACAATGAGCAGTTCTTC.

The chain couples TRBV7-2 to TRBJ2-1; 11 nucleotides align to TRBD1. The CDR3 length is 18 residues. The ends lost 0 bases at V and 2 bases at J; junction bases unmatched: 6. The germline V gene encodes CDR1 SGHTA and CDR2 FQGNSA. DNA of the CDR3: TGTGCCAGCAGCTTAGCGCTTCCGGGACAGGGGGCCTACAATGAGCAGTTCTTC. Protein product: CASSLALPGQGAYNEQFF.

J is TRBJ1-5 and V is TRBV7-2; unclear D gene. V was shortened by 1 base and J by 5 bases, with 6 bases between the two germline ends. The germline V gene encodes CDR1 SGHTA and CDR2 FQGNSA. This CDR3 has 13 residues. CDR3 region: CASSLDSDQPQHF. In nucleotides, the CDR3 is TGTGCCAGCAGCTTAGATTCTGATCAGCCCCAGCATTTT.

V usage is TRBV6-1 and J usage is TRBJ1-1; no reliable D call. Trimming stripped 8 bases from V and 4 bases from J, with 17 bases between. Germline V lookup: CDR1 MNHNS, CDR2 SASEGT. The CDR3 length is 14 residues. DNA of the CDR3: TGTGCCAGCGCCGGTCGGAGCCTTAGCACTGAAGCTTTCTTT. Protein: CASAGRSLSTEAFF.

The chain recombines TRBV27 with TRBJ1-2; TRBD1 matches at 7 bases. CDR3 length: 13 amino acids. Losses at the gene ends were 4 bases for V and 4 bases for J; bases not matched to a gene: 3. CDR1 is MNHEY and CDR2 is SMNVEV in the germline V gene (reference sequence). The CDR3 loop is CASSSRQGYGYTF. Written as DNA, the CDR3 is TGTGCCAGCAGTTCTAGACAGGGCTATGGCTACACCTTC.

The chain joins TRBV4-1 to TRBJ1-1, with D perhaps matching TRBD1 (5 bases). CDR1 and CDR2 from the germline V gene are MGHRA and YSYEKL. Trimming pared 0 bases from V and 0 bases from J, leaving 11 bases between. The CDR3 sequence is 16 residues long. Here the CDR3 reads CASSQDLRGMNTEAFF. In DNA form, the CDR3 reads TGCGCCAGCAGCCAAGATTTGAGGGGAATGAACACTGAAGCTTTCTTT.